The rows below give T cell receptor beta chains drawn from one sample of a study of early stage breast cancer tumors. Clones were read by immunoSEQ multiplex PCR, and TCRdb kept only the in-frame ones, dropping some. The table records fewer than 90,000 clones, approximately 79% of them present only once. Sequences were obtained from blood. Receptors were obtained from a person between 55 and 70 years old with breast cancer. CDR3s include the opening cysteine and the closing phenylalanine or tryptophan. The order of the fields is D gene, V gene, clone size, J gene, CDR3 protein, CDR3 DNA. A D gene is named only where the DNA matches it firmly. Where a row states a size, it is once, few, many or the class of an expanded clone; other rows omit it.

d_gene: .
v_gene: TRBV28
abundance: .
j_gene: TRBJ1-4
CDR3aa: CASSEQGNEKLFF
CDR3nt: TGTGCCAGCAGCGAACAGGGAAATGAAAAACTGTTTTTT

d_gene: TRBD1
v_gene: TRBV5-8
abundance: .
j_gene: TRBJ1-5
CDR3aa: CASSRDRGSQPQHF
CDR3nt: TGTGCCAGCAGCCGTGACAGGGGAAGTCAGCCCCAGCATTTT

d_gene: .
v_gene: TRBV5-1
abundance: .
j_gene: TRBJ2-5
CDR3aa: CASSEAGWEETQYF
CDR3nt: TGCGCCAGCAGTGAGGCAGGCTGGGAGGAGACCCAGTACTTC

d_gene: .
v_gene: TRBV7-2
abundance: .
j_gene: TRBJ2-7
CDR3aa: CASSLPWMEQYF
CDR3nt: TGTGCCAGCAGCTTACCGTGGATGGAGCAGTACTTC

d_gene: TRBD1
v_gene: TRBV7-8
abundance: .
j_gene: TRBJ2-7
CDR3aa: CASSFSDRGVSYEQYF
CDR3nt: TGTGCCAGCAGCTTCAGCGACAGGGGAGTCTCCTACGAGCAGTACTTC

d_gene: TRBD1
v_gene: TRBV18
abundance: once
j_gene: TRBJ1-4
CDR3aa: CASSQSPGTANRGLNEKLFF
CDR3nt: TGTGCCAGCTCACAGTCCCCGGGGACAGCCAACCGGGGGCTTAATGAAAAACTGTTTTTT

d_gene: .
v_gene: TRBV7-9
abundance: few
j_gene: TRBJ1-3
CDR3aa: CASSLTGSGNTIYF
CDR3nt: TGTGCCAGCAGCTTAACCGGATCCGGAAACACCATATATTTT

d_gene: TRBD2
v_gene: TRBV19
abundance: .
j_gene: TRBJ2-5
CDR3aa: CASSLAGVQETQYF
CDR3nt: TGTGCCAGTAGTCTAGCGGGGGTGCAAGAGACCCAGTACTTC

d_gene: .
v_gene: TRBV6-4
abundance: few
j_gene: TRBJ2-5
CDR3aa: CASSDSVGETQYF
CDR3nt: TGTGCCAGCAGTGACTCGGTCGGAGAGACCCAGTACTTC

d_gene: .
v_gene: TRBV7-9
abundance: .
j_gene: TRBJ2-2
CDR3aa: CASSLGQNTGELFF
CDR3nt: TGTGCCAGCAGCCTGGGACAGAACACCGGGGAGCTGTTTTTT

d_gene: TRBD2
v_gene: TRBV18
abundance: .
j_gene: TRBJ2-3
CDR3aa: CASSVAGDRADTQYF
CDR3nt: TGTGCCAGCTCAGTAGCGGGGGACCGTGCAGATACGCAGTATTTT

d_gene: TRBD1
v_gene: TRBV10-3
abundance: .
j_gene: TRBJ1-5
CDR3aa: CAISGGQASAQPQHF
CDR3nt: TGTGCCATCAGTGGGGGACAGGCGTCGGCTCAGCCCCAGCATTTT

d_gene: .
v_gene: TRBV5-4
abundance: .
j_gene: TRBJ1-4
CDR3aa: CASSLGFGEKLFF
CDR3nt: TGTGCCAGCAGCTTAGGGTTTGGCGAAAAACTGTTTTTT

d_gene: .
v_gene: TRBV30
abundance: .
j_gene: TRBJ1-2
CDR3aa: CAWSVNYGYTF
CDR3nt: TGTGCCTGGAGTGTAAACTATGGCTACACCTTC

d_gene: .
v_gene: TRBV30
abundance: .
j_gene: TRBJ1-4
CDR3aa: CAWSGGLGEEKLFF
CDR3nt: TGTGCCTGGAGTGGGGGTTTAGGGGAGGAAAAACTGTTTTTT

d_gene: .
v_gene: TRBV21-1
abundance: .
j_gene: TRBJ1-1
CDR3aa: CASSRCSEGMNTEAFF
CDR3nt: TGTGCCAGCAGCCGTTGTTCGGAGGGAATGAACACTGAAGCTTTCTTT

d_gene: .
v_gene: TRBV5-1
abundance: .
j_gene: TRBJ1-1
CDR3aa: CASSQAGFPEAFF
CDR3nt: TGCGCCAGCAGCCAGGCAGGGTTCCCTGAAGCTTTCTTT

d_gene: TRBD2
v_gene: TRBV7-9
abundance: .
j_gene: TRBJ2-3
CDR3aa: CASSLAGGTTDTQYF
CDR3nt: TGTGCCAGCAGCTTAGCGGGAGGGACCACAGATACGCAGTATTTT

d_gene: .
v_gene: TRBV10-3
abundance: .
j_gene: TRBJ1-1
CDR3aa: CATRGGTNTEAFF
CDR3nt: TGTGCCACCAGGGGCGGGACGAACACTGAAGCTTTCTTT

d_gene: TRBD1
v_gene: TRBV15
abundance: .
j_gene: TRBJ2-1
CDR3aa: CATSTGGRRYNEQFF
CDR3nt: TGTGCCACCAGCACAGGGGGACGGCGCTACAATGAGCAGTTCTTC

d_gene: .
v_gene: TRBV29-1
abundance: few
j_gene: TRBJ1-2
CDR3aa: CSVDPGANYGYTF
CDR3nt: TGCAGCGTTGACCCAGGGGCTAACTATGGCTACACCTTC

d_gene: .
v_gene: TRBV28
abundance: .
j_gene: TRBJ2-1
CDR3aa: CASSLGGSAYNEQFF
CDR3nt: TGTGCCAGCAGTCTCGGTGGGTCGGCCTACAATGAGCAGTTCTTC

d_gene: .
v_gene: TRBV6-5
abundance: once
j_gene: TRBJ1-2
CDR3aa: CASSSVGRGGYTF
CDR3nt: TGTGCCAGCAGCTCGGTAGGGCGAGGAGGCTACACCTTC

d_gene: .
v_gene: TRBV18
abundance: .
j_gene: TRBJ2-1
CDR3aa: CASSPDSSSYNEQFF
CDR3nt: TGTGCCAGCTCACCCGACAGTAGCTCCTACAATGAGCAGTTCTTC

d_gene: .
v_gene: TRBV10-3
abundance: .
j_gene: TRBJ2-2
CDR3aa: CAISPAFGRTGELFF
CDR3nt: TGTGCCATCAGCCCGGCCTTTGGACGCACCGGGGAGCTGTTTTTT

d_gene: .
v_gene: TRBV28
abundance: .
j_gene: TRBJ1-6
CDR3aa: CASRAGDSPLHF
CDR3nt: TGTGCCAGCAGGGCAGGGGATTCACCCCTCCACTTT

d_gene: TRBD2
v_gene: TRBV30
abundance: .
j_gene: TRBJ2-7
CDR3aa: CAWSSPPTSAAYEQYF
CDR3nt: TGTGCCTGGAGTTCCCCCCCTACTAGCGCGGCCTACGAGCAGTACTTC

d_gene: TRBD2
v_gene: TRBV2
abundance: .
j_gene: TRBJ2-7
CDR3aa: CASRRGVYEQYF
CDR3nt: TGTGCCAGCCGACGGGGGGTATACGAGCAGTACTTC

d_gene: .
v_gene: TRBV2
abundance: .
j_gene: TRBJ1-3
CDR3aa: CASSEGLLGNTIYF
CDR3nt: TGTGCCAGCAGTGAAGGACTGCTCGGGAACACCATATATTTT

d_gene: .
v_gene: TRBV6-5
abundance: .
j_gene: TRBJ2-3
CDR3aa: CASSPISNTQYF
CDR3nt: TGTGCCAGCAGCCCTATCTCGAATACGCAGTATTTT

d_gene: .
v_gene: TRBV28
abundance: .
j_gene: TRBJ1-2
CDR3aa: CASSSSGLPNYGYTF
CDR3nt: TGTGCCAGCAGTTCGTCGGGGCTGCCTAACTATGGCTACACCTTC

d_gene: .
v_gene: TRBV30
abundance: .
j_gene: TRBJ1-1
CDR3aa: CAWSQGADTEAFF
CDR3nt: TGTGCCTGGAGTCAAGGGGCCGACACTGAAGCTTTCTTT

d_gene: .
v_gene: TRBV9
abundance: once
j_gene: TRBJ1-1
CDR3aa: CASSVVVTGPNTEAFF
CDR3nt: TGTGCCAGCAGCGTAGTTGTAACGGGGCCTAACACTGAAGCTTTCTTT

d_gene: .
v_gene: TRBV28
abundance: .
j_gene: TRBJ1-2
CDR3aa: CASVFKPGTRYGYTF
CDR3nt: TGTGCCAGCGTATTTAAACCAGGGACACGCTATGGCTACACCTTC

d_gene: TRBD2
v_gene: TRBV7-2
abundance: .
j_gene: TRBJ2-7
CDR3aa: CASRYTSGSYEQYF
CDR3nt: TGTGCCAGCAGATACACTAGCGGCTCCTACGAGCAGTACTTC

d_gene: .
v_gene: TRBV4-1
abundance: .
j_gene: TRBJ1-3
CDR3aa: CASSQGYGDTIYF
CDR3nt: TGCGCCAGCAGCCAAGGGTACGGGGACACCATATATTTT